This T cell receptor beta chain derives from a study of blood T cell repertoires in COVID-19. Between the trimmed V and J ends, which lost 1 base and 1 base, there was a span of 9 bases. This CDR3 is 15 amino acids long. CDR1 MDHEN and CDR2 SYDVKM come from the germline V gene. TCRdb's copy holds only in-frame clones and misses some; the assay was immunoSEQ multiplex PCR. Of approximately 260,000 clones listed, less than 85% are singletons. This sequence was found in a woman of 80 years or more with active or convalescent COVID-19. The source material was peripheral blood. The chain recombines TRBV28 with TRBJ2-3, with unresolved D. CDR3 nucleotides: TGTGCCAGCAGTTTATTTAGGAGCGGCACAGATACGCAGTATTTT. Translated: CASSLFRSGTDTQYF.